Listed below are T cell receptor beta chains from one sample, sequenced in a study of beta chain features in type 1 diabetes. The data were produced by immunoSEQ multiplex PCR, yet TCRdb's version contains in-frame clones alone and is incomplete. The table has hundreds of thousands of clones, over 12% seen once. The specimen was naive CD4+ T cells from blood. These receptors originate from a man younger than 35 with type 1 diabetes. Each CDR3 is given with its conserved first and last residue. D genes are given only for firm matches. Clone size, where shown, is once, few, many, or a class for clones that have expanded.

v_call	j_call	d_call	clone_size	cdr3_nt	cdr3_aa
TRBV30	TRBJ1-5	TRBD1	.	TGTGCCTGGAGTGTAGGGACAGCTAGCAATCAGCCCCAGCATTTT	CAWSVGTASNQPQHF
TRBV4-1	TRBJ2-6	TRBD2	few	TGCGCCAGCAGCCCGCGGGGGAGTCCCTCTGGGGCCAACGTCCTGACTTTC	CASSPRGSPSGANVLTF
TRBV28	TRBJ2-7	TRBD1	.	TGTGCCAGCAGGAGGACAGGGGGGTACGAGCAGTACTTC	CASRRTGGYEQYF
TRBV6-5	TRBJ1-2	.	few	TGTGCCAGCAGTTACACCGGTGCTAACTATGGCTACACCTTC	CASSYTGANYGYTF
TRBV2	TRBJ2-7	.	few	TGTGCCAGCGACTACATTCGGGGTAACGAGCAGTACTTC	CASDYIRGNEQYF
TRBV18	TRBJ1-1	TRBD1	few	TGTGCCAGCTCTACGCACCAACCGGGACAGGACACTGAAGCTTTCTTT	CASSTHQPGQDTEAFF
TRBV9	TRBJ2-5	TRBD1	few	TGTGCCAGCAGCCCCCGGACAGGCTCTTCGGAGACCCAGTACTTC	CASSPRTGSSETQYF
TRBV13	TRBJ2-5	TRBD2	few	TGTGCCAGCAGCCGGGGGGTGGAGACCCAGTACTTC	CASSRGVETQYF
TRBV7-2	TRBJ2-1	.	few	TGTGCCAGCAGCTCCCCCCTGAATGAGCAGTTCTTC	CASSSPLNEQFF
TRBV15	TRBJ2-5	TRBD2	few	TGTGCCACCAGCAGAGCGGGGGGCCAAGAGACCCAGTACTTC	CATSRAGGQETQYF
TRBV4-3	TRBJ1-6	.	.	TGCGCCAGCAGCCAAGATGTCGGGGGCCATAATTCACCCCTCCACTTT	CASSQDVGGHNSPLHF
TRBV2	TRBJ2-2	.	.	TGTGCCAGCAGTGGAGTTGCAGGCCCCGGGGAGCTGTTTTTT	CASSGVAGPGELFF
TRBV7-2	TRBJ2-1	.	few	TGTGCCAGCAGCTTAGTAGGAGGGCGGGATGAGCAGTTCTTC	CASSLVGGRDEQFF
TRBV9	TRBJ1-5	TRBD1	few	TGTGCCAGCAGCGCCCTCTCCGAGACAGGGGATCAGCCCCAGCATTTT	CASSALSETGDQPQHF
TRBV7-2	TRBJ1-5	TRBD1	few	TGTGCCAGCAGCCAGACGTACACAGGGGCCCTGCAGGGGCCCCAGCATTTT	CASSQTYTGALQGPQHF
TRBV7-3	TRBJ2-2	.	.	TGTGCCAGCAGCCCCCGTGATTCCACCGGGGAGCTGTTTTTT	CASSPRDSTGELFF
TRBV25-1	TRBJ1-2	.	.	TGTGCCAGCAGTGAATTGGACAAGTCATATGGCTACACCTTC	CASSELDKSYGYTF
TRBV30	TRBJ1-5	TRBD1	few	TGTGCCTGGAGTAAGGGCAGGGGGCTGAATCAGCCCCAGCATTTT	CAWSKGRGLNQPQHF